The present T cell receptor beta chain was sequenced within a study of spatial heterogeneity in lung cancer. Trimming stripped 5 bases from V and 8 bases from J, with 15 bases between. The CDR3 covers 13 residues. TCRdb ran MiXCR on the 5' RACE reads and lists one entry per CDR3 protein. The data contain some 4,000 distinct CDR3 sequences, 5.5% to 8.5% of them seen just once; the ten biggest clones take up 20%. Study outcomes and limitations: Tumors with more nonsynonymous mutations had more expanded intratumoral alpha and beta TCRs.

This clonotype is labeled as medium-sized. Its antigen is undetermined. This beta chain was picked up by a library intended for alpha chains and is off target, so its count carries little meaning. Sample time point: sample taken at primary tumor resection. Here the sequenced sample was lung tumor tissue, taken at surgery. This TCR was sampled from a male donor with early-stage non-small cell lung cancer. The gene calls are TRBV12-3 or TRBV12-4 and TRBJ1-2, with a possible D match to TRBD1 (6 bases). CDR3 sequence reads: CASSPAGVGGYTF. CDR3 DNA sequence: TGTGCCAGCAGTCCCGCAGGGGTAGGAGGCTACACCTTC.